Listed here are 17 T cell receptor beta chains from one sample, sequenced in a study of T cell changes during pregnancy in multiple sclerosis. The method was immunoSEQ multiplex PCR; TCRdb's version includes in-frame clones alone and lacks a portion of them. Seen here are some 74,000 clones, roughly 92% observed once, and the top ten hold around 3.5%. This specimen was peripheral blood, taken after pregnancy. The origin of the receptors is a female donor in good health, enrolled as a control in a pregnancy study.

The chain joins TRBV6-4 to TRBJ2-7, with a weak D call TRBD2 (7 bases). Germline lookup yields CDR1 MRHNA and CDR2 SNTAGT. The CDR3 is made up of 14 amino acids. With 6 bases removed from V and 3 bases from J, the gap between germline ends came to 15 bases. In DNA, the CDR3 is TGTGCCAGCAGCGAGAAGGGGGGGAGCTACGAGCAGTACTTC. The encoded protein is CASSEKGGSYEQYF.

The rearrangement uses TRBV2 and TRBJ1-4; TRBD1 agrees at 7 bases. The CDR3 is 14 residues long. The V gene end was trimmed by 4 bases and the J gene end by 8 bases; junction bases not matched to a gene: 7. In germline, CDR1 is SNHLY, CDR2 FYNNEI. DNA for the CDR3: TGTGCCAGCAGTGGACAGGGTTTAGGGGAAAAACTGTTTTTT. Its translation: CASSGQGLGEKLFF.

This rearrangement joins TRBV9 to TRBJ2-7, with D possibly matching TRBD2 (6 bases). V was trimmed by 3 bases and J by 5 bases, leaving 24 bases between them. This CDR3 comprises 17 residues. Germline V gene lookup returns CDR1 SGDLS and CDR2 YYNGEE. CDR3 protein: CASSGTSNSKRVHEQYF. The CDR3, as DNA: TGTGCCAGCAGCGGAACTAGCAACAGTAAGAGAGTACACGAGCAGTACTTC.

This rearrangement joins TRBV27 to TRBJ1-2; D is undetermined. Germline assignment: CDR1 MNHEY and CDR2 SMNVEV (reference sequence). There are 12 residues in the CDR3. V was cut by 2 bases and J by 6 bases, with 7 bases left in between. CDR3 sequence: CASSLPGDGYTF. The DNA for the CDR3 is TGTGCCAGCAGTTTACCCGGGGATGGCTACACCTTC.

This chain links TRBV5-1 with TRBJ1-6; D remains ambiguous. Looked up from germline, CDR1 is SGHRS and CDR2 is YFSETQ. The CDR3 contains 15 residues. The V gene lost 1 base and the J gene lost 7 bases, with 12 bases spanning the gap. This chain's CDR3 is CASSLYGEWNSPLHF. In nucleotides, the CDR3 is TGCGCCAGCAGCTTGTATGGGGAGTGGAATTCACCCCTCCACTTT.

The chain has TRBV19 and TRBJ1-2; no firm D call. Germline CDR1 LNHDA, CDR2 SQIVND (reference sequence). This CDR3 region has 13 residues. The germline V and J ends were trimmed by 5 bases and 4 bases, with 11 bases remaining between them. The CDR3 nucleotides read TGTGCCAGTAGTGCCCTCGGTATCTATGGCTACACCTTC. Its protein product is CASSALGIYGYTF.

V and J are TRBV5-1 and TRBJ1-6; possibly TRBD1 for D (5 bases). This CDR3 spans 17 amino acids. V lost 0 bases to trimming and J lost 5 bases, with 15 bases between them. Per germline, CDR1 SGHRS and CDR2 YFSETQ. CDR3 residues: CASSLDPGKGNNSPLHF. The CDR3 DNA follows: TGCGCCAGCAGCTTGGATCCAGGGAAGGGCAATAATTCACCCCTCCACTTT.

This clone appeared once. The chain combines TRBV11-1 with TRBJ2-7; 8 bases are a match to TRBD2. The length of the CDR3 is 15 residues. The germline CDR1 and CDR2 sequences are SGHAT and FQDESV (reference sequence). The J segment lost 1 base and the V segment lost 1 base, leaving 3 bases of the junction unmatched. The CDR3 coding sequence is TGTGCCAGCAGCTTAGAGGCTAGCGGGTCCTACGAGCAGTACTTC. Translated, it gives CASSLEASGSYEQYF.

The chain recombines TRBV30 with TRBJ2-7; 7 bases are a match to TRBD1. J was trimmed by 3 bases and V by 2 bases; bases with no gene match: 4. The V gene's germline CDR1 is GTSNPN and CDR2 SVGIG (reference sequence). This CDR3 has 13 amino acids. CDR3 DNA sequence: TGTGCCTGGAGTCGCAGGGGGAACTACGAGCAGTACTTC. It encodes CAWSRRGNYEQYF.

This clone came up once. The rearrangement links TRBV6-5 to TRBJ2-3; a possible D gene is TRBD2 (6 bases). V dropped 8 bases and J dropped 2 bases, with 11 bases sitting between them. CDR1 and CDR2 from the germline V gene are MNHEY and SVGAGI. The CDR3 is 13 residues long. The CDR3 coding sequence is TGTGCCAGCTACGGGAGCGACACAGATACGCAGTATTTT. Its protein is CASYGSDTDTQYF.

The chain links TRBV27 to TRBJ2-7, with 13 bases aligning to TRBD2. The V gene end was trimmed by 7 bases and the J gene end by 4 bases; junction bases not matched to a gene: 4. The CDR3 covers 14 residues. CDR1 and CDR2 (germline): MNHEY, SMNVEV (reference sequence). The CDR3 loop is CASTPTSGRYEQYF. For the CDR3, the DNA is TGTGCCAGCACCCCGACTAGCGGGAGGTACGAGCAGTACTTC.

The V gene is TRBV7-3, the J gene TRBJ2-5; D gene ambiguous. Germline V gene sequence: CDR1 SGHTA, CDR2 FQGTGA. The CDR3 has 13 amino acids. V lost 3 bases, J lost 0 bases, and 5 bases lay in between. The CDR3 region has the DNA TGTGCCAGCAGCTTTGACAACCAAGAGACCCAGTACTTC. It yields the protein CASSFDNQETQYF.

The chain links TRBV11-2 to TRBJ2-7, with 12 bases fitting TRBD2. Germline V gene lookup returns CDR1 SGHAT and CDR2 FQNNGV. Losses at the gene ends were 5 bases for V and 4 bases for J; bases not matched to a gene: 3. The CDR3 is made up of 14 amino acids. This CDR3 reads CASSLGTSGYEQYF. CDR3 bases: TGTGCCAGCAGCCTCGGGACTAGCGGGTACGAGCAGTACTTC.

The chain has TRBV25-1 and TRBJ1-2; D is perhaps TRBD1 (6 bases). Germline V CDR1 and CDR2: MGHDK, SYGVNS. V gave up 8 bases and J gave up 2 bases, with 15 bases separating them. The CDR3 loop spans 14 amino acids. CDR3 DNA: TGTGCCAGCCAAAATACACAGGGAAACTATGGCTACACCTTC. It encodes CASQNTQGNYGYTF.

This clone was recorded a few times. This sequence joins TRBV5-4 and TRBJ2-7, with 7 bases fitting TRBD1. Germline V lookup: CDR1 SGHNT, CDR2 YYREEE (reference sequence). This CDR3 has 14 residues. The V segment lost 4 bases and the J segment 1 base; nucleotides outside the gene matches: 5. CDR3 nucleotides: TGTGCCAGCAGCGCCCCGGGACAGTCCTACGAGCAGTACTTC. Translated: CASSAPGQSYEQYF.

The rearrangement links TRBV5-1 to TRBJ2-3; 13 bases line up with TRBD2. V was clipped by 4 bases and J by 4 bases; unmatched bases: 3. Germline V gene data show CDR1 as SGHRS and CDR2 as YFSETQ. This CDR3 spans 15 amino acids. CDR3 residues: CASSVGLAGADTQYF. Here the CDR3 DNA reads TGCGCCAGCAGCGTCGGACTAGCGGGGGCAGATACGCAGTATTTT.

Of note for this clone: Other DNA sequences in the sample encode the same CDR3. This chain uses TRBV18 with TRBJ1-1; 8 positions agree with TRBD1. The CDR3 consists of 16 residues. In germline, CDR1 is KGHSH, CDR2 LQKENI. The trim removed 4 bases at V and 0 bases at J, leaving 7 bases unmatched. The DNA for the CDR3 is TGTGCCAGCTCACTGGACAGGGCCAGCTTGAACACTGAAGCTTTCTTT. Its protein is CASSLDRASLNTEAFF.